These 13 T cell receptor beta chains were all obtained from the same sample, sequenced in a study of T cell responses to AZD1222 COVID-19 vaccine. Generated by immunoSEQ multiplex PCR, the TCRdb table keeps only in-frame clones and is missing some. The table has around 140,000 clones, almost 85% seen once. This specimen was peripheral blood, taken 28 days after the second dose of the MenACWY control vaccine. The receptors stem from an adult who received the MenACWY meningococcal vaccine as a control.

The CDR3 protein is CASSPRGLGVETQYF. The CDR3 bases are TGTGCCAGCAGCCCCCGGGGCTTGGGTGTAGAGACCCAGTACTTC. The rearrangement uses TRBV7-3 and TRBJ2-5; TRBD1 or TRBD2 may be the D gene (5 bases each). Germline loops: CDR1 SGHTA, CDR2 FQGTGA. The CDR3 contains 15 residues. Trimming left V 5 bases short and J 4 bases short, with 17 bases between. The variable domain in full, with the rest retrieved from reference TRBV7-3 and TRBJ2-5, is GAGVSQTPSNKVTEKGKYVELRCDPISGHTALYWYRQSLGQGPEFLIYFQGTGAADDSGLPNDRFFAVRPEGSVSTLKIQRTERGDSAVYLCASSPRGLGVETQYFGPGTRLLVL.

The chain links TRBV5-1 to TRBJ2-3; D is perhaps TRBD1 or TRBD2 (5 bases each). CDR3 length equals 14 residues. Trimming shortened V by 6 bases and J by 5 bases, and 16 bases separated the two germline ends. CDR1 and CDR2 (germline): SGHRS, YFSETQ. The CDR3 reads CASNLGGAGDTQYF. In DNA, the CDR3 is TGCGCCAGCAATCTGGGTGGGGCGGGAGATACGCAGTATTTT. The variable domain in full, completed from reference TRBV5-1 and TRBJ2-3, reads KAGVTQTPRYLIKTRGQQVTLSCSPISGHRSVSWYQQTPGQGLQFLFEYFSETQRNKGNFPGRFSGRQFSNSRSEMNVSTLELGDSALYLCASNLGGAGDTQYFGPGTRLTVL.

This clone appeared a few times. The rearrangement links TRBV7-8 to TRBJ2-5; D call uncertain. This CDR3 spans 15 amino acids. V lost 2 bases and J 5 bases, leaving 15 bases between the germline ends. Germline CDR1 SGHVS, CDR2 FQNEAQ. The CDR3 here is CASSLLLGAGETQYF. In DNA form, the CDR3 reads TGTGCCAGCAGCTTATTACTGGGCGCCGGGGAGACCCAGTACTTC. The variable domain in full, with the rest retrieved from reference TRBV7-8 and TRBJ2-5, is GAGVSQSPRYKVAKRGQDVALRCDPISGHVSLFWYQQALGQGPEFLTYFQNEAQLDKSGLPSDRFFAERPEGSVSTLKIQRTQQEDSAVYLCASSLLLGAGETQYFGPGTRLLVL.

Only a few counts were recorded for this clone. J is TRBJ2-5 and V is TRBV29-1; 12 positions match TRBD2. Germline V gene lookup returns CDR1 SQVTM and CDR2 ANQGSEA. This CDR3 comprises 13 residues. Trimming cost V 6 bases and J 7 bases; bases outside gene matches: 6. This CDR3 is CSVGLAGTRTQYF. The CDR3 DNA reads TGCAGCGTCGGACTAGCGGGGACGAGGACCCAGTACTTC.

This clone showed up just once. The V and J genes are TRBV7-9 and TRBJ2-2, with 12 bases matching TRBD2. This CDR3 comprises 16 residues. The germline CDR1 and CDR2 sequences are SEHNR and FQNEAQ (reference sequence). With 4 bases clipped from V and 6 bases from J, the junction kept 6 bases outside the gene matches. The CDR3: CASSSSGGARPGELFF. Here the CDR3 DNA reads TGTGCCAGCAGCTCTAGCGGGGGGGCCCGTCCCGGGGAGCTGTTTTTT.

CDR3 region: CASSLIPGSYGYTF. The CDR3 DNA reads as TGCGCCAGCAGCTTGATACCAGGGAGCTATGGCTACACCTTC. The V call is TRBV5-1, the J call TRBJ1-2; maybe TRBD1 (5 bases). The germline V gene has CDR1 SGHRS and CDR2 YFSETQ. This CDR3 is 14 amino acids long. Trimming removed 1 base at V and 4 bases at J, with 11 bases between.

The chain combines TRBV10-3 with TRBJ1-3, with unresolved D. This CDR3 is 15 amino acids long. Germline V gene sequence: CDR1 ENHRY, CDR2 SYGVKD. V dropped 1 base and J dropped 4 bases, with 11 bases sitting between them. CDR3 in DNA: TGTGCCATCAGTGAGTTGTACGGCCCCGGAAACACCATATATTTT. Its protein is CAISELYGPGNTIYF.

The V and J genes are TRBV7-2 and TRBJ1-5; 7 bases are a match to TRBD1. With V trimmed by 2 bases and J by 7 bases, 8 bases remained unmatched. Germline CDR1 and CDR2: SGHTA and FQGNSA. There are 15 residues in the CDR3. The CDR3, as DNA: TGTGCCAGCAGCTTATACAGGGGCAGAGGGCAGCCCCAGCATTTT. Translated, it gives CASSLYRGRGQPQHF.

J is TRBJ1-1 and V is TRBV7-2; a weak D match, TRBD1 (5 bases). The CDR3 loop spans 15 amino acids. CDR1 is SGHTA, CDR2 FQGNSA, per germline. The V end was cut by 3 bases, the J end by 4 bases, with 15 bases between. As DNA, the CDR3 is TGTGCCAGCAGCTTGAGATCGGGGCAGGGCACTGAAGCTTTCTTT. Its protein is CASSLRSGQGTEAFF.

The chain couples TRBV4-2 to TRBJ2-2; 11 bases map to TRBD2. Germline lookup yields CDR1 LGHNA and CDR2 YNFKEQ. The CDR3 is 16 residues long. V shed 4 bases and J 4 bases; nucleotides not matched to a gene: 5. The CDR3 bases are TGTGCCAGCAGCCCCAGACTAGCGGGACGCACCGGGGAGCTGTTTTTT. Residues: CASSPRLAGRTGELFF.

The gene calls are TRBV7-8 and TRBJ2-2, with D perhaps matching TRBD1 or TRBD2 (5 bases each). This CDR3 is 16 amino acids long. The V gene's germline CDR1 is SGHVS and CDR2 FQNEAQ. Trimming removed 2 bases at V and 4 bases at J, with 14 bases between. Written as DNA, the CDR3 is TGTGCCAGCAGCTTACATCGAGGGGATCGCACCGGGGAGCTGTTTTTT. Translating gives CASSLHRGDRTGELFF.

The chain couples TRBV29-1 to TRBJ2-7, with a weak D call TRBD2 (6 bases). There are 13 residues in the CDR3. Trimming cost V 3 bases and J 3 bases, with 12 bases left between them. CDR1 is SQVTM, CDR2 ANQGSEA, per germline. The CDR3 reads CSVEGPGVYEQYV. CDR3 in DNA: TGCAGCGTTGAGGGGCCGGGGGTCTACGAGCAGTACGTC.

The chain combines TRBV18 with TRBJ2-3; D not resolved. V lost 6 bases and J 2 bases, leaving 9 bases between the germline ends. Per germline, CDR1 KGHSH and CDR2 LQKENI. This CDR3 has 13 residues. The DNA of the CDR3 is TGTGCCAGCTCGCGTCGGGTCACAGATACGCAGTATTTT. Translated: CASSRRVTDTQYF.